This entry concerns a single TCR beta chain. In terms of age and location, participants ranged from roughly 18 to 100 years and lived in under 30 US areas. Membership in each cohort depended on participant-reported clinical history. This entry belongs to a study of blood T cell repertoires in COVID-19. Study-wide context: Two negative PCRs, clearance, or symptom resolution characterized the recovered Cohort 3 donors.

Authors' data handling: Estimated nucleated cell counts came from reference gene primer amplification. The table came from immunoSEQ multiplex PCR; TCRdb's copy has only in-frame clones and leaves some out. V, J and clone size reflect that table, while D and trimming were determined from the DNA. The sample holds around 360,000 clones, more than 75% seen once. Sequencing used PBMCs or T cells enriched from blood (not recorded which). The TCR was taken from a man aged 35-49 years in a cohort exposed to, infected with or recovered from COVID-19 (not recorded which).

The CDR3 loop reads CASSNPGLHYGYTF. In nucleotides, the CDR3 is TGTGCCAGTAGTAATCCGGGACTCCACTATGGCTACACCTTC. The chain uses TRBV19 and TRBJ1-2, with D perhaps TRBD1 (5 bases). V was pared by 4 bases and J by 3 bases, with 12 bases between. Germline values: CDR1 LNHDA, CDR2 SQIVND (reference sequence). The CDR3 contains 14 residues.